These 5 T cell receptor beta chains were sequenced from one sample in a study of blood T cell repertoires in COVID-19. The data were produced by immunoSEQ multiplex PCR, yet TCRdb's version contains in-frame clones alone and is incomplete. The sample holds about 240,000 clones, roughly 87% seen once. Sequenced input: peripheral blood. Receptors were obtained from a man aged 55 to 69 who had recovered from COVID-19.

The chain couples TRBV5-1 to TRBJ1-4, with D maybe TRBD1 (5 bases). The CDR3 runs 16 residues. With 4 bases removed from V and 7 bases from J, the gap between germline ends came to 20 bases. Germline assignment: CDR1 SGHRS and CDR2 YFSETQ. CDR3 in amino acids: CASSPLEGRGTEKLFF. CDR3 bases: TGCGCCAGCAGCCCCTTGGAGGGGCGGGGCACTGAAAAACTGTTTTTT.

The chain has TRBV24-1 and TRBJ2-2, with D unresolved. The CDR3 has 12 amino acids. Trimming stripped 5 bases from V and 4 bases from J, with 4 bases between. Germline CDR1 and CDR2: KGHDR and SFDVKD. CDR3 protein: CATSGSTGELFF. The CDR3 DNA reads as TGTGCCACCAGTGGGAGCACCGGGGAGCTGTTTTTT.

The V call is TRBV3-1 (or the pseudogene TRBV3-2), the J call TRBJ2-2; no definite D call. Germline CDR1 and CDR2: LGHDT and YNNKEL (reference sequence). The CDR3 is made up of 13 amino acids. V lost 4 bases and J lost 3, with 6 bases in between. CDR3 residues: CASSPMYTGELFF. The CDR3, as DNA: TGTGCCAGCAGCCCCATGTACACCGGGGAGCTGTTTTTT.

The V call is TRBV6-6, the J call TRBJ1-4; D gene ambiguous. Germline CDR1 reads MNHNY; CDR2 reads SVGAGI (reference sequence). This CDR3 has 14 residues. Trimming shortened V by 0 bases and J by 7 bases, and 9 bases separated the two germline ends. In DNA, the CDR3 is TGTGCCAGCAGTTACTCTCTAAATGGTGAAAAACTGTTTTTT. Amino acids: CASSYSLNGEKLFF.

This chain connects TRBV18 to TRBJ1-1; 9 nucleotides agree with TRBD1. The CDR3 sequence is 14 residues long. Losses at the gene ends were 2 bases for V and 5 bases for J; bases not matched to a gene: 3. The germline gives CDR1 KGHSH, CDR2 LQKENI. Here the CDR3 DNA reads TGTGCCAGCTCACCAAGGACAGGGGAAACTGAAGCTTTCTTT. It specifies CASSPRTGETEAFF.